Listed below are T cell receptor beta chains from one sample, sequenced in a study of blood T cell repertoires in COVID-19. The data were produced by immunoSEQ multiplex PCR, yet TCRdb's version contains in-frame clones alone and is incomplete. The data show about 190,000 clones, under 80% seen once. Material for sequencing was peripheral blood. Receptor source: a middle-aged man who had recovered from COVID-19. Both conserved end residues are part of each CDR3. A D gene is named only where the DNA matches it firmly. Size values are once, few and many counts, or a class for expanded clones, and some rows have none.

v_gene	d_gene	len	j_gene	abundance	CDR3nt	CDR3aa
TRBV28	NA	15	TRBJ2-2	NA	TGTGCCACCAACCCCCCCTTAGGGGACACCGGGGAGCTGTTTTTT	CATNPPLGDTGELFF
TRBV29-1	NA	11	TRBJ1-4	few	TGCAGCGTCGTTACAGGGGAAAAACTGTTTTTT	CSVVTGEKLFF
TRBV11-2	NA	14	TRBJ2-4	NA	TGTGCCAGCAGCTTAGGACAGCTAAAAAACATTCAGTACTTC	CASSLGQLKNIQYF
TRBV2	NA	13	TRBJ1-1	NA	TGTGCCAGCAGCGGACAAATGAACACTGAAGCTTTCTTT	CASSGQMNTEAFF
TRBV24-1	NA	16	TRBJ2-1	NA	TGTGCCACCAGTGATCACCGAGGCCTTTCCTACAATGAGCAGTTCTTC	CATSDHRGLSYNEQFF
TRBV6-2/TRBV6-3	TRBD2	16	TRBJ2-7	once	TGTGCCAGCAGTTACGAAAGGACTAGCGGGAGCTACGAGCAGTACTTC	CASSYERTSGSYEQYF
TRBV5-1	TRBD1	18	TRBJ2-3	NA	TGCGCCAGCAGCTTGGATGGGGTACCGGGACAGGGAGGAGATACGCAGTATTTT	CASSLDGVPGQGGDTQYF
TRBV9	NA	14	TRBJ2-1	NA	TGTGCCAGCACTAGGCGGGATAATAGCAATGAGCAGTTCTTC	CASTRRDNSNEQFF
TRBV18	NA	13	TRBJ2-7	NA	TGTGCCAGCTCACCGCAGGGGCGCTACGAGCAGTACTTC	CASSPQGRYEQYF
TRBV11-2	NA	15	TRBJ1-2	few	TGTGCCAGCAGCTCCCGGACAGAGGGGAACTATGGCTACACCTTC	CASSSRTEGNYGYTF
TRBV7-9	NA	14	TRBJ1-2	NA	TGTGCCAGCAGCTCGCTCAGCGGACTGCTTTTCTACACCTTC	CASSSLSGLLFYTF
TRBV11-2	NA	15	TRBJ2-5	NA	TGTGCCAGCAGCTTAGATCAGGGTGGGCAAGAGACCCAGTACTTC	CASSLDQGGQETQYF
TRBV27	NA	14	TRBJ1-6	few	TGTGCCAGCAGTTCCGGGAACGTCGGTTCACCCCTCCACTTT	CASSSGNVGSPLHF
TRBV19	TRBD1	16	TRBJ1-1	NA	TGTGCCAGTAGAGAGAAGGACAGGGTGGTCGTCACTGAAGCTTTCTTT	CASREKDRVVVTEAFF
TRBV27	TRBD1	15	TRBJ2-5	NA	TGTGCCAGCAGTTCGACCGGGACAGGGAGGGAGACCCAGTACTTC	CASSSTGTGRETQYF
TRBV7-9	TRBD1	15	TRBJ1-2	once	TGTGCCAGCAGCACAGGGACAGCCGGCTGGGATGGCTACACCTTC	CASSTGTAGWDGYTF
TRBV2	TRBD1	14	TRBJ1-4	NA	TGTGCCAGCAGCCAAACAGGGGCTAATGAAAAACTGTTTTTT	CASSQTGANEKLFF
TRBV25-1	NA	16	TRBJ1-1	NA	TGTGCCAGCAGTGAATCTGTCGTACACATGAACACTGAAGCTTTCTTT	CASSESVVHMNTEAFF
TRBV20-1	NA	9	TRBJ2-7	NA	TGCGGGAGTCCCTACGAGCAGTACTTC	CGSPYEQYF
TRBV27	TRBD2	14	TRBJ2-3	NA	TGTGCCAGCAGAGGCGGGAGGAGCAGGGATACGCAGTATTTT	CASRGGRSRDTQYF
TRBV11-2	NA	16	TRBJ1-2	NA	TGTGCCAGCAGCTTCCGTTACGCGACTGCCGGGGAGGGCTACACCTTC	CASSFRYATAGEGYTF
TRBV10-3	TRBD2	14	TRBJ2-1	NA	TGTGCCATCGGAGAAGCGGGAGGGCCAGGTGAGCAGTTCTTC	CAIGEAGGPGEQFF
TRBV11-3	TRBD2	15	TRBJ2-1	NA	TGTGCCAGCAGCTCGGGACTAGGGTCCTACAATGAGCAGTTCTTC	CASSSGLGSYNEQFF
TRBV20-1	TRBD2	14	TRBJ2-1	once	TGCAGTGCTAGTGGGGGACTAGGGGTCCGTGAGCAGTTCTTC	CSASGGLGVREQFF
TRBV27	TRBD1	16	TRBJ2-7	NA	TGTGCCAGCAGTCTATACAGACAGGGGGCCACCTACGAGCAGTACTTC	CASSLYRQGATYEQYF
TRBV28	TRBD2	15	TRBJ2-7	few	TGTGCCAGCAGCGCACTAGCGGCCGGATGGGGGGAGCAGTACTTC	CASSALAAGWGEQYF
TRBV15	TRBD1	15	TRBJ2-3	NA	TGTGCCACCAGCAGGGGACAGCCGAGCACAGATACGCAGTATTTT	CATSRGQPSTDTQYF
TRBV7-3	TRBD1	17	TRBJ1-5	NA	TGTGCCAGCAGCACTACCGGACAGGGCTCGCCTAATCAGCCCCAGCATTTT	CASSTTGQGSPNQPQHF
TRBV24-1	NA	14	TRBJ2-3	NA	TGTGCCACCAGTGATTCCGACCGGGGGTCCCCGCAGTATTTT	CATSDSDRGSPQYF
TRBV3-1/TRBV3-2	NA	17	TRBJ2-5	NA	TGTGCCAGCAGCCGGGGAATCGACAGGTTTGACCAAGAGACCCAGTACTTC	CASSRGIDRFDQETQYF
TRBV5-5	NA	16	TRBJ2-1	NA	TGTGCCAGCAGCTTCAAACAGGAAAGAACAGACAATGAGCAGTTCTTC	CASSFKQERTDNEQFF
TRBV9	TRBD1	15	TRBJ2-2	few	TGTGCCAGCAGCCCTGGGACAGGGCAGACCGGGGAGCTGTTTTTT	CASSPGTGQTGELFF
TRBV3-1/TRBV3-2	TRBD2	15	TRBJ2-7	NA	TGTGCCAGCAGCCGGACTAGCGGGAGCATATACGAGCAGTACTTC	CASSRTSGSIYEQYF
TRBV6-5	TRBD2	15	TRBJ2-3	NA	TGTGCCAGCAGTTACTCGGGACTAGGCACAGATACGCAGTATTTT	CASSYSGLGTDTQYF
TRBV4-2	TRBD1	16	TRBJ1-2	NA	TGTGCCAGCAGCCAAGATTTGGCACAGGGGGCGCGTGGCTACACCTTC	CASSQDLAQGARGYTF
TRBV29-1	TRBD1	14	TRBJ1-3	few	TGCAGCGTTGCGGGGGACAGTGCTGGAAACACCATATATTTT	CSVAGDSAGNTIYF
TRBV7-8	NA	14	TRBJ1-3	NA	TGTGCCAGCACCGGGGGGGGCTCTGGAAACACCATATATTTT	CASTGGGSGNTIYF
TRBV19	TRBD2	13	TRBJ2-1	few	TGTGCCAGTAGTATAGTTAGCGGGGGTGAGCAGTTCTTC	CASSIVSGGEQFF
TRBV7-2	NA	15	TRBJ1-1	many	TGTGCCAGCAGCTTAGTGTCAGCGGGCAACACTGAAGCTTTCTTT	CASSLVSAGNTEAFF
TRBV9	NA	16	TRBJ1-4	NA	TGTGCCAGCAGCGTAGGAGACGGCCGTTCAGGTGAAAAACTGTTTTTT	CASSVGDGRSGEKLFF
TRBV29-1	TRBD1	15	TRBJ1-4	NA	TGCAGCGTTGACACAGGGGGCGCGGGTAGTGAAAAACTGTTTTTT	CSVDTGGAGSEKLFF
TRBV2	NA	15	TRBJ1-1	NA	TGTGCCAGCAGTGAGGCCGGGACACCGAACACTGAAGCTTTCTTT	CASSEAGTPNTEAFF
TRBV29-1	TRBD2	14	TRBJ2-7	NA	TGCAGCGGCGGGACTAGCGGGAGCCTCTACGAGCAGTACTTC	CSGGTSGSLYEQYF
TRBV18	NA	14	TRBJ1-4	once	TGTGCCAGCTCACCCCGGGATAGTGGAGAAAAACTGTTTTTT	CASSPRDSGEKLFF
TRBV28	NA	16	TRBJ1-3	NA	TGTGCCAGCAATCGATCGGGGTCCAGCTCTGGAAACACCATATATTTT	CASNRSGSSSGNTIYF